This TCR beta chain stems from a study of CD8 T cells in ankylosing spondylitis. The study, taken as a whole, reports: The study identified a TCR beta motif of seven or eight highly homologous variants that appeared characteristic of ankylosing spondylitis blood. The study looked at matched synovial fluid samples from ankylosing spondylitis patients. Disease-linked clones were reported to be significantly enriched there.

Turning to this clonotype: Its antigen is unidentified.

Using its own MiXCR run on the 5' RACE reads, TCRdb lists one record per CDR3 protein. The sample lists more than 400,000 distinct CDR3 sequences, approximately 5.3% seen once, with 3.5% in the top ten. CDR1 is SQVTM and CDR2 is ANQGSEA in the germline V gene. The CDR3 contains 13 residues. Trimming removed 6 bases from V and 6 bases from J, with 16 bases in between. V is TRBV29-1 and J is TRBJ2-3; D unresolved. The receptor was derived from a male donor with ankylosing spondylitis. The sample consisted of blood, either unsorted or a sorted T cell fraction (not recorded which). CDR3 in amino acids: CSVPPWGTDTQYF. Written as DNA, the CDR3 is TGCAGCGTGCCTCCCTGGGGAACGGATACGCAGTATTTT.